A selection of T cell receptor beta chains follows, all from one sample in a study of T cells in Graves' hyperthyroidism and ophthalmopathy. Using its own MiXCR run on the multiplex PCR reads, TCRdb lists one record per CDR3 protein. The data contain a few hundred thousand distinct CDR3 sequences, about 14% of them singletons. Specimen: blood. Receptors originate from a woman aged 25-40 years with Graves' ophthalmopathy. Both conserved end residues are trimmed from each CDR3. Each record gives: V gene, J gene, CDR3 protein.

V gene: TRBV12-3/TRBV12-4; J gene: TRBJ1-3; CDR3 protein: ASRGQGVNTIY
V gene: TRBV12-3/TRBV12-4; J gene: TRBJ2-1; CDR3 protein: ASRDRGPSYNEQF
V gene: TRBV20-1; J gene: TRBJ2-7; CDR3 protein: SARDGTGDPYEQY
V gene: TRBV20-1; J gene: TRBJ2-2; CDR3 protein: SAYQLSGTGELF
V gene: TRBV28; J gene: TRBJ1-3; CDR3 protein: ASRVGQGTGNTIY
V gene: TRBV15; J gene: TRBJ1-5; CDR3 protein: ATSRALQPQH
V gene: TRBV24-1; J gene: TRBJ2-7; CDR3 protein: ATSDPGSYEQY
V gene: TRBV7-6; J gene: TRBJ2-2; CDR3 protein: ASSLAVLAGGPTGELF
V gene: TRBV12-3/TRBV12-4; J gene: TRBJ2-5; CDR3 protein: ASSPPGRRETQY
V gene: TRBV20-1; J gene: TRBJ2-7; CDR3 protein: SARTGTGDEQY
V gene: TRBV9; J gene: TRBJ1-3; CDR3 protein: ASSVTTGFGAGNTIY